What follows are 28 T cell receptor beta chains derived from one specimen sequenced in a study of blood T cell repertoires in COVID-19. Here immunoSEQ multiplex PCR was the method, and the copy in TCRdb shows in-frame clones only, minus some. The data contain about 210,000 clones, 88% of them seen just once; the ten biggest clones take up 1.5% to 2%. Sequenced sample: peripheral blood. These TCRs come from a man in his 70s with acute or convalescent COVID-19.

The rearrangement joins TRBV5-1 to TRBJ2-3, with 13 bases that match TRBD2. There are 19 residues in the CDR3. The ends lost 2 bases at V and 1 base at J; junction bases unmatched: 10. The germline V gene has CDR1 SGHRS and CDR2 YFSETQ. CDR3 DNA: TGCGCCAGCAGCTTCGGACTAGCGGGAGCCCCGGGGGGCACAGATACGCAGTATTTT. This gives the protein CASSFGLAGAPGGTDTQYF.

The rearrangement uses TRBV4-2 and TRBJ2-2; 9 bases are a match to TRBD2. Germline assignment: CDR1 LGHNA and CDR2 YNFKEQ. This CDR3 is 20 amino acids long. J lost 3 bases, V lost 1 base, and 15 bases had no gene match. The CDR3 DNA reads TGTGCCAGCAGCCAAGCTATATCCGCCGTAGCGGGAGTATACACCGGGGAGCTGTTTTTT. Translated, it gives CASSQAISAVAGVYTGELFF.

About this clone: The same CDR3 arises from other DNA sequences in this sample as well. The chain has TRBV6-5 and TRBJ1-2; a possible D gene is TRBD1 (5 bases). The CDR3 totals 12 residues. CDR1 and CDR2 (germline): MNHEY, SVGAGI. V shed 5 bases and J shed 4 bases, with 8 bases lying between them. CDR3 nucleotides: TGTGCCAGCAGTCCGGGGGGCTATGGCTACACCTTC. The encoded protein is CASSPGGYGYTF.

The chain recombines TRBV5-1 with TRBJ2-7, with TRBD1 matching 8 bases. J gave up 2 bases and V 2 bases, and 6 bases lay outside the gene matches. Looked up from germline, CDR1 is SGHRS and CDR2 is YFSETQ. The CDR3 has 15 residues. Here the CDR3 reads CASSLDPGQAYEQYF. The CDR3 DNA is TGCGCCAGCAGCTTAGATCCGGGACAGGCCTACGAGCAGTACTTC.

The table lists this clone with many counts. The chain links TRBV7-3 to TRBJ2-1, with D perhaps matching TRBD2 (5 bases). Germline V CDR1 and CDR2: SGHTA, FQGTGA. V dropped 3 bases and J dropped 5 bases, with 8 bases sitting between them. The CDR3 sequence is 13 residues long. CDR3 loop: CASSFRGNNEQFF. The CDR3 region has the DNA TGTGCCAGCAGCTTCCGGGGAAACAATGAGCAGTTCTTC. Supplemented by reference TRBV7-3 and TRBJ2-1, the full variable domain reads GAGVSQTPSNKVTEKGKYVELRCDPISGHTALYWYRQSLGQGPEFLIYFQGTGAADDSGLPNDRFFAVRPEGSVSTLKIQRTERGDSAVYLCASSFRGNNEQFFGPGTRLTVL.

The rearrangement joins TRBV10-1 to TRBJ2-7; 13 nucleotides match TRBD2. CDR1 is WNHNN and CDR2 is SYGVQD in the germline V gene (reference sequence). V gave up 2 bases and J gave up 5 bases; unmatched junction bases: 12. The CDR3 length is 18 residues. CDR3 amino acids: CASSEGIPRTSGSNEQYF. The CDR3 DNA follows: TGCGCCAGCAGTGAGGGGATCCCAAGGACTAGCGGGAGTAACGAGCAGTACTTC.

The chain uses TRBV19 and TRBJ2-2, with 9 nucleotides matching TRBD2. The CDR3 contains 14 residues. Germline trimming cut 11 bases from V and 1 base from J; bases unmatched to any gene: 5. Germline CDR1 is LNHDA and CDR2 is SQIVND (reference sequence). The CDR3 nucleotides read TGTGCCTGTTTTAGCGGGAGGAACACCGGGGAGCTGTTTTTT. Protein: CACFSGRNTGELFF.

The chain is built from TRBV11-1 and TRBJ2-2; maybe TRBD1 (5 bases). CDR1 and CDR2 (germline): SGHAT, FQDESV (reference sequence). This CDR3 has 14 amino acids. The V end was cut by 5 bases, the J end by 7 bases, with 14 bases between. In DNA form, the CDR3 reads TGTGCCAGCAGCCCCATGGCAGGGATCGGGGAGCTGTTTTTT. Protein sequence: CASSPMAGIGELFF.

This chain connects TRBV5-1 to TRBJ2-1; 9 bases fit TRBD2. Germline V lookup: CDR1 SGHRS, CDR2 YFSETQ. Germline trimming cut 2 bases from V and 3 bases from J; bases unmatched to any gene: 3. This CDR3 has 15 amino acids. Written as DNA, the CDR3 is TGCGCCAGCAGCTTACTAGCGGGTGACTACAATGAGCAGTTCTTC. This codes for CASSLLAGDYNEQFF. The full variable domain, in which reference TRBV5-1 and TRBJ2-1 provide the parts outside the CDR3, is KAGVTQTPRYLIKTRGQQVTLSCSPISGHRSVSWYQQTPGQGLQFLFEYFSETQRNKGNFPGRFSGRQFSNSRSEMNVSTLELGDSALYLCASSLLAGDYNEQFFGPGTRLTVL.

The table lists this clone with a few counts. V usage is TRBV7-8 and J usage is TRBJ1-1; no definite D call. V lost 2 bases and J lost 3, with 19 bases in between. This CDR3 comprises 17 residues. Germline V CDR1 and CDR2: SGHVS, FQNEAQ. This CDR3 reads CASSLSSSATSHTEAFF. The CDR3, as DNA: TGTGCCAGCAGCTTAAGTAGTTCGGCTACTAGTCACACTGAAGCTTTCTTT.

The rearrangement uses TRBV29-1 and TRBJ2-4; TRBD1 agrees at 7 bases. J lost 8 bases, V lost 7 bases, and 8 bases had no gene match. Germline loops: CDR1 SQVTM, CDR2 ANQGSEA. The CDR3 is 12 amino acids. The CDR3 region is CSAETGFYIQYF. The CDR3 DNA is TGCAGCGCTGAGACAGGGTTTTACATTCAGTACTTC.

This rearrangement joins TRBV4-1 to TRBJ2-7; TRBD2 matches 8 bases. The J segment lost 4 bases and the V segment lost 0 bases, leaving 8 bases of the junction unmatched. The CDR3 has 16 amino acids. Germline-derived CDR1 and CDR2 are MGHRA and YSYEKL. The CDR3 is CASSQDHGGGAYEQYF. In DNA, the CDR3 is TGCGCCAGCAGCCAAGATCACGGGGGGGGCGCGTACGAGCAGTACTTC.

V is TRBV28 and J is TRBJ2-7, with a weak D call TRBD2 (5 bases). V dropped 4 bases and J dropped 3 bases, with 16 bases sitting between them. The germline CDR1 and CDR2 sequences are MDHEN and SYDVKM. The CDR3 loop spans 15 amino acids. The CDR3 region has the DNA TGTGCCAGCAGTTCCCCCCAGCGGCCGGTCTACGAGCAGTACTTC. It codes for CASSSPQRPVYEQYF.

This clone showed up just a few times. V and J are TRBV7-3 and TRBJ2-1; D is possibly TRBD2 (5 bases). With 1 base removed from V and 0 bases from J, the gap between germline ends came to 10 bases. The CDR3 runs 16 residues. Per the germline V gene, CDR1 is SGHTA and CDR2 is FQGTGA. The CDR3 DNA reads TGTGCCAGCAGCTTAATGGCGGGTAGCTCCTACAATGAGCAGTTCTTC. Translating gives CASSLMAGSSYNEQFF.

The chain links TRBV19 to TRBJ1-5, with D unclear. The CDR3 runs 17 residues. Germline CDR1 LNHDA, CDR2 SQIVND (reference sequence). V lost 6 bases and J lost 0, with 18 bases in between. The CDR3 is CASRKIEGFTSNQPQHF. In DNA, the CDR3 is TGTGCCAGTAGAAAGATCGAGGGATTCACTAGCAATCAGCCCCAGCATTTT.

The rearrangement joins TRBV3-1 (or the pseudogene TRBV3-2) to TRBJ2-1; 15 positions match TRBD2. Germline values: CDR1 LGHDT, CDR2 YNNKEL (reference sequence). This CDR3 comprises 19 residues. V gave up 1 base and J gave up 8 bases; unmatched junction bases: 12. CDR3 residues: CASSQVGYGTSGRRDEQFF. In nucleotides, the CDR3 is TGTGCCAGCAGCCAAGTTGGCTACGGGACTAGCGGGAGGAGGGATGAGCAGTTCTTC.

In this sample, this clone turned up many times. The rearrangement links TRBV20-1 to TRBJ1-5, with a weak D call TRBD1 (5 bases). V lost 3 bases and J lost 6, with 21 bases in between. There are 16 residues in the CDR3. Germline CDR1 is DFQATT and CDR2 is SNEGSKA (reference sequence). The chain's CDR3 is CSASPGGSPIGQPQHF. DNA of the CDR3: TGCAGTGCTAGTCCTGGGGGGTCTCCCATTGGTCAGCCCCAGCATTTT.

The chain uses TRBV7-8 and TRBJ1-3, with 9 bases that match TRBD1. Losses at the gene ends were 6 bases for V and 2 bases for J; bases not matched to a gene: 11. Germline V gives CDR1 SGHVS, CDR2 FQNEAQ. The CDR3 is 17 residues long. This CDR3 reads CASRFLPGTGTGNTIYF. Written as DNA, the CDR3 is TGTGCCAGCAGGTTCTTGCCCGGGACAGGGACTGGAAACACCATATATTTT.

This clone was seen once. V is TRBV30 and J is TRBJ1-5, with 8 bases that match TRBD1. Germline lookup yields CDR1 GTSNPN and CDR2 SVGIG (reference sequence). Unmatched junction bases numbered 8, after V lost 2 bases and J lost 8 bases. This CDR3 contains 14 residues. The CDR3 nucleotides are TGTGCCTGGAGTCTGGGACAGGCGGTTAAGCCCCAGCATTTT. Its protein is CAWSLGQAVKPQHF.

In DNA form, the CDR3 reads TGTGCCAGCAGCCCGGACAGCTCCTATAATTCACCCCTCCACTTT. Amino acid sequence: CASSPDSSYNSPLHF. The rearrangement uses TRBV3-1 (or the pseudogene TRBV3-2) and TRBJ1-6; D is possibly TRBD1 (6 bases). The CDR3 runs 15 residues. Germline CDR1 is LGHDT and CDR2 is YNNKEL (reference sequence). Trimming took off 4 bases at V and 0 bases at J, with 7 bases between the two ends.

The rearrangement links TRBV7-8 to TRBJ1-6; no clear D. CDR3 length: 14 residues. The V gene's germline CDR1 is SGHVS and CDR2 FQNEAQ. Trimming stripped 1 base from V and 10 bases from J, with 11 bases between. The DNA of the CDR3 is TGTGCCAGCAGCTTAGACGCCAGGAACTCACCCCTCCACTTT. Its protein product is CASSLDARNSPLHF.

As to this clone: Relative to the germline gene, one junction end is altered; a read error may explain this. The rearrangement links TRBV12-3 or TRBV12-4 to TRBJ2-1; 7 bases are shared with TRBD1. The CDR3 extends over 13 amino acids. The CDR3 nucleotides are TGTGCCAGCAGGTCCCAAACCACCGGGACAGTCGTCTTC. Translation: CASRSQTTGTVVF.

V is TRBV10-1 and J is TRBJ2-2; TRBD1 matches at 8 bases. V lost 1 base to trimming and J lost 0 bases; unmatched junction nucleotides: 4. The CDR3 runs 17 residues. The V gene's germline CDR1 is WNHNN and CDR2 SYGVQD (reference sequence). This chain's CDR3 is CASSEWGQAPNTGELFF. CDR3 nucleotides: TGCGCCAGCAGTGAGTGGGGACAGGCCCCGAACACCGGGGAGCTGTTTTTT.

The V and J genes are TRBV23-1 and TRBJ1-2; no reliable D call. TRBV23-1 is given ORF status, its function remaining uncertain. This CDR3 has 12 residues. V lost 0 bases to trimming and J lost 5 bases, with 4 bases between them. CDR3: CASSQSSYGYTF. The CDR3 region has the DNA TGCGCCAGCAGTCAATCGTCATATGGCTACACCTTC.

This chain uses TRBV6-5 with TRBJ1-3; 7 bases agree with TRBD1. Germline trimming cut 4 bases from V and 0 bases from J; bases unmatched to any gene: 3. The CDR3 loop spans 15 amino acids. In germline, CDR1 is MNHEY, CDR2 SVGAGI. CDR3: CASSLDRASGNTIYF. CDR3 nucleotides: TGTGCCAGCAGTTTAGACAGGGCCTCTGGAAACACCATATATTTT.

The chain links TRBV7-3 to TRBJ1-1, with 7 bases identical to TRBD1. Germline trimming cut 7 bases from V and 0 bases from J; bases unmatched to any gene: 5. Germline V gene data show CDR1 as SGHTA and CDR2 as FQGTGA. The CDR3 spans 14 residues. CDR3 nucleotides: TGTGCCAGCAAAGGGGACAGCGTGAACACTGAAGCTTTCTTT. It yields the protein CASKGDSVNTEAFF.

This chain's CDR3 is CASSDSGRAPNEQFF. In nucleotides, the CDR3 is TGCGCCAGCAGCGATAGCGGGAGGGCCCCCAATGAGCAGTTCTTC. This rearrangement joins TRBV5-1 to TRBJ2-1; 11 bases line up with TRBD2. The CDR3 has 15 residues. Unmatched junction bases numbered 6, after V lost 4 bases and J lost 6 bases. Per the germline V gene, CDR1 is SGHRS and CDR2 is YFSETQ.

This clone was seen ten or more times. The CDR3 region has the DNA TGTGCCAGCAGCCAAGATCTAGCGGGAGGGAACGAGCAGTACTTC. Protein product: CASSQDLAGGNEQYF. The chain employs TRBV4-2 and TRBJ2-7, with TRBD2 identical over 12 bases. Trimming took 0 bases from V and 5 from J; bases not matched to a gene: 2. The CDR3 sequence is 15 residues long. The germline V gene has CDR1 LGHNA and CDR2 YNFKEQ.